A single sample is the source of the 24 T cell receptor beta chains below, sequenced in a study of T cell repertoires in cytomegalovirus infection. These receptors' targets are unknown. TCRdb passed the reads through MiXCR, listing each CDR3 protein once. The sample has 700,000 to 900,000 distinct CDR3 sequences, about 29% seen once. This material consisted of cultured CD8+ T cells from PBMCs, taken from culture after CMV antigen stimulation. All receptors come from a human donor in good health (CMV status not recorded). Some clones in this sample may be carry-over from other donors' samples.

The chain combines TRBV15 with TRBJ1-5; D possibly corresponds to TRBD1 (5 bases). The CDR3 is 14 amino acids. The germline V and J ends were trimmed by 0 bases and 3 bases, with 6 bases remaining between them. Germline V gives CDR1 LNHNV, CDR2 YYDKDF (reference sequence). The CDR3 bases are TGTGCCACCAGCAGAGAGACAGTCAATCAGCCCCAGCATTTT. This codes for CATSRETVNQPQHF.

The DNA of the CDR3 is TGTGCCAGCAGTGACAGGGCGACGCAGTACTTC. It yields the protein CASSDRATQYF. The chain uses TRBV12-3 or TRBV12-4 and TRBJ2-7, with 7 bases fitting TRBD1. The CDR3 length is 11 residues. J lost 9 bases, V lost 5 bases, and 4 bases had no gene match.

This clonotype has a handful of counts. V gene TRBV12-3 or TRBV12-4 combines with J gene TRBJ1-2; no clear D gene. V was cut by 4 bases and J by 6 bases, with 12 bases left in between. The CDR3 is 13 amino acids. CDR3 in DNA: TGTGCCAGCAGTTCTGAACCCTGGGATGGCTACACCTTC. Protein product: CASSSEPWDGYTF.

This clonotype was observed at least ten times. The V call is TRBV7-8, the J call TRBJ2-5, with 9 positions matching TRBD2. CDR1 SGHVS and CDR2 FQNEAQ come from the germline V gene. V dropped 8 bases and J dropped 3; count of bases not matched to a gene: 7. The length of the CDR3 is 14 residues. Here the CDR3 DNA reads TGTGCCAGCTGGCGCGGGGGGGCCAAAGAGACCCAGTACTTC. The encoded protein is CASWRGGAKETQYF.

This clonotype was observed many times. The CDR3 loop is CASSFTHHPTAMNTEAFF. CDR3 sequence (DNA): TGTGCCAGCAGCTTTACCCATCACCCGACAGCCATGAACACTGAAGCTTTCTTT. This rearrangement joins TRBV7-2 to TRBJ1-1, with TRBD1 as a possible D gene (5 bases). The germline V gene encodes CDR1 SGHTA and CDR2 FQGNSA. Trimming cost V 3 bases and J 0 bases, with 20 bases left between them. There are 18 residues in the CDR3.

The chain combines TRBV12-5 with TRBJ2-1; 10 bases agree with TRBD2. Trimming cost V 0 bases and J 8 bases; bases outside gene matches: 7. The CDR3 has 16 amino acids. Germline V gene sequence: CDR1 LGHNT, CDR2 FRNRAP. The CDR3 loop is CASGLVAGGQVYEQFF. CDR3 coding DNA: TGTGCTAGTGGTTTGGTAGCGGGGGGGCAGGTCTATGAGCAGTTCTTC. Supplemented by reference TRBV12-5 and TRBJ2-1, the full variable domain reads DARVTQTPRHKVTEMGQEVTMRCQPILGHNTVFWYRQTMMQGLELLAYFRNRAPLDDSGMPKDRFSAEMPDATLATLKIQPSEPRDSAVYFCASGLVAGGQVYEQFFGPGTRLTVL.

The chain has TRBV6-6 and TRBJ2-6; unclear D gene. Between the trimmed V and J ends, which lost 0 bases and 0 bases, there was a span of 6 bases. Germline lookup yields CDR1 MNHNY and CDR2 SVGAGI (reference sequence). This CDR3 contains 16 residues. The CDR3 loop reads CASSYSQGSGANVLTF. The CDR3 coding sequence is TGTGCCAGCAGTTACTCCCAAGGCTCTGGGGCCAACGTCCTGACTTTC.

This chain connects TRBV7-6 to TRBJ2-7; D might be TRBD1 (6 bases). Trimming left V 0 bases short and J 2 bases short, with 8 bases between. CDR1 is SGHVS, CDR2 FNYEAQ, per germline. The CDR3 is 14 residues long. In DNA form, the CDR3 reads TGTGCCAGCAGCTTAGCCGGACAGCCCTACGAGCAGTACTTC. Translation gives CASSLAGQPYEQYF.

CDR3 DNA: TGTGCCAGCAGTTACTCGAAGGAGGGGGCCGGCAGACCCCAAGAGACCCAGTACTTC. This translates into CASSYSKEGAGRPQETQYF. J is TRBJ2-5 and V is TRBV6-2 or TRBV6-3; TRBD1 might be the D (7 bases). Trimming took 0 bases from V and 1 from J, leaving 21 bases between them. CDR1 and CDR2 from the germline V gene are MNHEY and SVGEGT. This CDR3 contains 19 residues.

The rearrangement uses TRBV5-5 and TRBJ2-2; no definite D call. The germline V gene has CDR1 SGHKS and CDR2 YYEKEE (reference sequence). This CDR3 spans 16 amino acids. The germline V and J ends were trimmed by 2 bases and 3 bases, with 14 bases remaining between them. The chain's CDR3 is CASSLGVSRYTGELFF. CDR3 in DNA: TGTGCCAGCAGCTTAGGAGTTTCAAGATACACCGGGGAGCTGTTTTTT.

The rearrangement uses TRBV13 and TRBJ2-3, with 13 bases identical to TRBD2. The CDR3 consists of 18 residues. After removal of 5 bases from V and 3 bases from J, the junction contained 11 bases not matched to a gene. CDR1 PRHDT and CDR2 FYEKMQ come from the germline V gene (reference sequence). The CDR3 region is CASSPGTSGTLVTDTQYF. CDR3 sequence (DNA): TGTGCCAGCAGCCCTGGGACTAGCGGGACATTGGTGACAGATACGCAGTATTTT.

To note about this clonotype: This could be a read error, since a much larger clone is one nucleotide away. The rearrangement joins TRBV7-8 to TRBJ2-1; D is perhaps TRBD1 (8 bases). The CDR3 covers 16 residues. In germline, CDR1 is SGHVS, CDR2 FQNEAQ. Written as DNA, the CDR3 is TGTGTCAGCAGCTTAGGGGGGGGGACAGGTTACAATGAGCAGTTCTTC. It encodes CVSSLGGGTGYNEQFF.

This clonotype was seen a few times. The chain combines TRBV7-6 with TRBJ2-6, with D perhaps given as TRBD1 or TRBD2 (5 bases each). Trimming removed 4 bases from V and 4 bases from J, with 11 bases in between. Germline assignment: CDR1 SGHVS and CDR2 FNYEAQ. CDR3 size: 15 residues. CDR3 loop: CASSWRKGGANVLTF. CDR3 in DNA: TGTGCCAGCAGCTGGAGGAAGGGGGGGGCCAACGTCCTGACTTTC.

This clonotype was observed a handful of times. The chain couples TRBV7-9 to TRBJ2-6; 9 bases align to TRBD1. V gave up 5 bases and J gave up 4 bases; unmatched junction bases: 9. In germline, CDR1 is SEHNR, CDR2 FQNEAQ (reference sequence). The CDR3 length is 17 residues. For the CDR3, the DNA is TGTGCCAGCAGCACGTCACAGGGGGCGGACGGGGCCAACGTCCTGACTTTC. Its translation is CASSTSQGADGANVLTF.

This clonotype was counted many times. The rearrangement uses TRBV7-9 and TRBJ2-1; a possible D gene is TRBD2 (6 bases). V gave up 0 bases and J gave up 6 bases, with 9 bases separating them. The CDR3 has 14 residues. Per germline, CDR1 SEHNR and CDR2 FQNEAQ (reference sequence). The CDR3 protein is CASSLAGTFNEQFF. The CDR3 coding sequence is TGTGCCAGCAGCTTAGCGGGGACTTTCAATGAGCAGTTCTTC.

This chain uses TRBV7-2 with TRBJ2-7; D possibly matches TRBD1 or TRBD2 (5 bases each). Trimming removed 3 bases at V and 3 bases at J, with 9 bases between. CDR1 and CDR2 (germline): SGHTA, FQGNSA. CDR3 size: 13 residues. CDR3 amino acids: CASSLGTHYEQYV. The CDR3, as DNA: TGTGCCAGCAGCTTGGGGACGCACTACGAGCAGTACGTC.

The sample holds many counts of this clonotype. The chain is built from TRBV7-9 and TRBJ1-4; D possibly corresponds to TRBD1 (5 bases). The CDR3 spans 14 residues. The V end lost 1 base, the J end lost 13 bases, and 16 bases lay between the germline ends. Per the germline V gene, CDR1 is SEHNR and CDR2 is FQNEAQ (reference sequence). CDR3 sequence reads: CASSLEDGPGGLFF. CDR3 DNA sequence: TGTGCCAGCAGCTTAGAGGACGGCCCGGGGGGACTGTTTTTT.

This clonotype was seen a handful of times. This chain links TRBV27 with TRBJ2-2; either TRBD1 or TRBD2 may supply D (6 bases each). Germline CDR1 is MNHEY and CDR2 is SMNVEV (reference sequence). V dropped 5 bases and J dropped 15 bases, with 19 bases sitting between them. This CDR3 comprises 13 residues. The CDR3 reads CASSLKTGGVVFF. CDR3 nucleotides: TGTGCCAGCAGTCTCAAGACAGGAGGGGTCGTGTTTTTT.

V and J are TRBV7-6 and TRBJ1-5; D might be TRBD1 (5 bases). Germline lookup yields CDR1 SGHVS and CDR2 FNYEAQ. The CDR3 runs to 16 residues. Trimming removed 2 bases from V and 3 bases from J, with 14 bases in between. The CDR3 DNA is TGTGCCAGCAGCTTATATGCCAGGGAGGTCAATCAGCCCCAGCATTTT. Protein product: CASSLYAREVNQPQHF.

J is TRBJ1-2 and V is TRBV19, with unresolved D. This CDR3 comprises 13 residues. Per the germline V gene, CDR1 is LNHDA and CDR2 is SQIVND (reference sequence). Trimming shortened V by 3 bases and J by 2 bases, and 7 bases separated the two germline ends. This CDR3 is CASSMSDNYGYTF. CDR3 nucleotides: TGTGCCAGTAGTATGTCAGACAACTATGGCTACACCTTC. Full variable domain (remainder filled in from reference TRBV19 and TRBJ1-2): DGGITQSPKYLFRKEGQNVTLSCEQNLNHDAMYWYRQDPGQGLRLIYYSQIVNDFQKGDIAEGYSVSREKKESFPLTVTSAQKNPTAFYLCASSMSDNYGYTFGSGTRLTVV.

This clonotype was observed many times. The J gene is TRBJ2-2, the V gene TRBV7-8, with D hard to call. The CDR3 has 10 residues. V was trimmed by 5 bases and J by 5 bases, leaving 0 bases between them. Germline CDR1 reads SGHVS; CDR2 reads FQNEAQ. CDR3 region: CASSTGELFF. The CDR3, as DNA: TGTGCCAGCAGCACCGGGGAGCTGTTTTTT.

This clonotype was counted once. This chain uses TRBV7-9 with TRBJ1-2; D remains unclear. This CDR3 region has 11 residues. V dropped 5 bases and J dropped 10 bases, with 11 bases sitting between them. Germline CDR1 SEHNR, CDR2 FQNEAQ (reference sequence). CDR3 sequence (DNA): TGTGCCAGCAGCGGACGAGGTACCTACACCTTC. Residues: CASSGRGTYTF.

This clonotype appeared a few times. The chain employs TRBV4-1 and TRBJ1-2; D is undetermined. Germline-derived CDR1 and CDR2 are MGHRA and YSYEKL. Trimming left V 0 bases short and J 8 bases short, with 10 bases between. The CDR3 contains 13 residues. Here the CDR3 reads CASSQDYSEGYTF. The CDR3, as DNA: TGCGCCAGCAGCCAAGACTACTCGGAAGGCTACACCTTC.

This clonotype came up many times. This chain uses TRBV7-8 with TRBJ1-1; the match to TRBD1 covers 10 bases. The germline CDR1 and CDR2 sequences are SGHVS and FQNEAQ. Unmatched junction bases numbered 16, after V lost 2 bases and J lost 4 bases. The CDR3 extends over 19 amino acids. The CDR3 nucleotides are TGTGCCAGCAGCTTAAGCGCGAGCGGACAGGGGGTTGGGATCACTGAAGCTTTCTTT. Its protein product is CASSLSASGQGVGITEAFF.